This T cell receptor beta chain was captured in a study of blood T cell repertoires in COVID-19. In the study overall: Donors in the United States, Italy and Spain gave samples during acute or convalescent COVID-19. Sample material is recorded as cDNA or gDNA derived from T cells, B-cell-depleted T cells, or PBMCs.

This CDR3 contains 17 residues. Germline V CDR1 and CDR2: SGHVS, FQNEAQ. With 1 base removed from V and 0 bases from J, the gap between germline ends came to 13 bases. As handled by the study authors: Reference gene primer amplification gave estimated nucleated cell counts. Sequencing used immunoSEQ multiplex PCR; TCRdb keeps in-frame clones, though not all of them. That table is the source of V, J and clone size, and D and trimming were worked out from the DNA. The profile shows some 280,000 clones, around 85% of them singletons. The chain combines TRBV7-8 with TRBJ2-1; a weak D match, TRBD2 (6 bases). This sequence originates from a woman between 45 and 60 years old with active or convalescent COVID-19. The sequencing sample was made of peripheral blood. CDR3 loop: CASSLGVSGSSYNEQFF. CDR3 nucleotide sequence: TGTGCCAGCAGCTTAGGGGTTAGCGGTTCCTCCTACAATGAGCAGTTCTTC. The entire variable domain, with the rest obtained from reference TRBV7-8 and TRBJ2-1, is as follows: GAGVSQSPRYKVAKRGQDVALRCDPISGHVSLFWYQQALGQGPEFLTYFQNEAQLDKSGLPSDRFFAERPEGSVSTLKIQRTQQEDSAVYLCASSLGVSGSSYNEQFFGPGTRLTVL.